This is a list of T cell receptor beta chains from one sample in a study of cytomegalovirus exposure and HLA in healthy donors. Profiling relied on immunoSEQ multiplex PCR, and the TCRdb table lists in-frame clones only, not all of them. This table holds 110,000 or so clones, 70% to 80% found once. The material sequenced was PBMCs. Receptors were obtained from a woman in her thirties or forties in good health and CMV-seropositive. Both conserved end residues are part of each CDR3. D genes are given only for firm matches. Size tells how often a clone was seen (once, few, many) or the class of an expanded clone, and some rows leave it out.

V gene	D gene	J gene	clone size	CDR3 protein	CDR3 DNA
TRBV6-6	-	TRBJ1-2	-	CASSPAGGGTYGYTF	TGTGCCAGCAGCCCTGCTGGGGGGGGAACCTATGGCTACACCTTC
TRBV7-2	-	TRBJ2-5	-	CASSLSGGETQYF	TGTGCCAGCAGCCTCAGCGGAGGGGAGACCCAGTACTTC
TRBV6-6	-	TRBJ2-7	-	CASVNSGVSYEQYF	TGTGCCAGCGTAAATTCGGGGGTCAGCTACGAGCAGTACTTC
TRBV15	TRBD1	TRBJ2-1	-	CATSRDSRTGYSAEQFF	TGTGCCACCAGCAGAGATAGCAGGACAGGGTATTCGGCTGAGCAGTTCTTC
TRBV6-5	-	TRBJ1-1	-	CASSYKNTEAFF	TGTGCCAGCAGTTATAAGAACACTGAAGCTTTCTTT
TRBV11-3	-	TRBJ2-5	few	CASSLVVARGETQYF	TGTGCCAGCAGCTTAGTTGTAGCCCGTGGGGAGACCCAGTACTTC
TRBV7-3	-	TRBJ2-3	few	CASSLMGASTDTQYF	TGTGCCAGCAGCTTAATGGGGGCTAGCACAGATACGCAGTATTTT
TRBV9	-	TRBJ1-6	-	CASSRQSNSPLHF	TGTGCCAGCAGCCGACAGTCCAATTCACCCCTCCACTTT
TRBV4-1	TRBD2	TRBJ2-7	-	CASSQAASGGTYEQYF	TGCGCCAGCAGCCAAGCGGCTAGCGGGGGAACCTACGAGCAGTACTTC
TRBV6-1	TRBD1	TRBJ1-4	-	CASSVRQGFGNEKLFF	TGTGCCAGCAGTGTTCGACAGGGGTTTGGTAATGAAAAACTGTTTTTT
TRBV30	TRBD1	TRBJ1-1	few	CAWSFPTGGNTEAFF	TGTGCCTGGAGTTTCCCGACAGGGGGGAACACTGAAGCTTTCTTT
TRBV6-6	-	TRBJ2-2	-	CASSYSPGGNTGELFF	TGTGCCAGCAGTTACTCCCCCGGGGGGAACACCGGGGAGCTGTTTTTT
TRBV18	TRBD1	TRBJ1-5	-	CASSQGTGDQPQHF	TGTGCCAGCTCACAAGGGACAGGGGATCAGCCCCAGCATTTT
TRBV5-6	-	TRBJ2-2	-	CASGPVVSGELFF	TGTGCCAGCGGTCCAGTTGTCTCCGGGGAGCTGTTTTTT
TRBV7-2	-	TRBJ1-2	-	CASSLEAYQGGYTF	TGTGCCAGCAGCTTAGAGGCCTACCAGGGCGGCTACACCTTC
TRBV30	-	TRBJ1-2	-	CAWSLGGNYGYTF	TGTGCCTGGAGTTTGGGGGGGAACTATGGCTACACCTTC
TRBV5-1	TRBD2	TRBJ2-1	-	CASSSTGTTVGGEQFF	TGCGCCAGCAGTTCTACCGGGACTACCGTCGGGGGTGAGCAGTTCTTC
TRBV6-5	TRBD1	TRBJ1-5	-	CASRPRGPGNQPQHF	TGTGCCAGCAGACCCAGGGGGCCTGGCAATCAGCCCCAGCATTTT
TRBV7-9	TRBD2	TRBJ2-3	-	CASSWGLAGSTDTQYF	TGTGCCAGCAGCTGGGGACTAGCGGGTAGCACAGATACGCAGTATTTT
TRBV9	TRBD2	TRBJ2-7	-	CASSGGLGLYEQYF	TGTGCCAGCAGCGGCGGACTAGGACTCTACGAGCAGTACTTC
TRBV5-6	TRBD1	TRBJ2-1	-	CASSQDRGWDYNEQFF	TGTGCCAGCAGCCAAGACAGGGGCTGGGATTACAATGAGCAGTTCTTC
TRBV7-9	-	TRBJ2-2	-	CASSKQTGPRNTGELFF	TGTGCCAGCAGCAAACAAACAGGGCCGCGTAATACCGGGGAGCTGTTTTTT
TRBV9	-	TRBJ1-1	-	CASSPTRANTEAFF	TGTGCCAGCAGCCCGACGCGGGCGAATACTGAAGCTTTCTTT
TRBV7-9	TRBD1	TRBJ2-3	-	CASSLGTGSSTDTQYF	TGTGCCAGCAGCTTAGGGACAGGGTCGAGCACAGATACGCAGTATTTT
TRBV14	-	TRBJ2-6	-	CASSPLPAGVGANVLTF	TGTGCCAGCAGCCCGCTGCCCGCAGGCGTTGGGGCCAACGTCCTGACTTTC
TRBV7-9	-	TRBJ1-1	once	CASSTPQAGMNTEAFF	TGTGCCAGCAGCACCCCCCAGGCAGGAATGAACACTGAAGCTTTCTTT
TRBV5-8	TRBD1	TRBJ2-1	-	CASSLRQGLGSYNEQFF	TGTGCCAGCAGCTTAAGACAGGGGCTGGGCTCCTACAATGAGCAGTTCTTC
TRBV9	TRBD1	TRBJ2-6	-	CASSVGLGQSTGANVLTF	TGTGCCAGCAGCGTAGGTCTGGGACAGAGTACTGGGGCCAACGTCCTGACTTTC
TRBV5-5	-	TRBJ2-7	-	CASSPGSRYEQYF	TGTGCCAGCAGCCCAGGAAGCAGATACGAGCAGTACTTC
TRBV11-3	-	TRBJ2-1	-	CASRSFEARDEQFF	TGTGCCAGCAGGTCGTTCGAGGCTCGCGATGAGCAGTTCTTC
TRBV11-3	-	TRBJ2-7	-	CASSFEGSNHEQYF	TGTGCCAGCAGCTTCGAGGGATCCAACCACGAGCAGTACTTC
TRBV2	TRBD1	TRBJ1-2	-	CASSELSRGSENSIYGYTF	TGTGCCAGCAGTGAACTCTCCAGGGGGTCGGAAAATTCTATCTATGGCTACACCTTC
TRBV6-1	TRBD1	TRBJ2-1	-	CASKMGQGVSNEQFF	TGTGCCAGCAAGATGGGACAGGGGGTAAGCAATGAGCAGTTCTTC
TRBV6-5	-	TRBJ2-2	-	CASSWAGSSVGELFF	TGTGCCAGCAGTTGGGCGGGGTCTAGCGTCGGGGAGCTGTTTTTT
TRBV5-1	TRBD1	TRBJ1-2	-	CASSLASGQSIYGYTF	TGCGCCAGCAGCTTGGCGTCGGGACAGAGCATCTATGGCTACACCTTC
TRBV28	TRBD1	TRBJ1-6	-	CASSSMGDRYRHTLHF	TGTGCCAGCAGTTCAATGGGGGACAGGTACCGCCATACCCTCCACTTT
TRBV5-1	TRBD1	TRBJ2-5	-	CASRGRGGAETQYF	TGCGCCAGCAGGGGGCGAGGGGGCGCCGAGACCCAGTACTTC
TRBV5-1	TRBD1	TRBJ1-1	-	CASSLAPTGETEAFF	TGCGCCAGCAGCTTGGCCCCGACAGGGGAGACTGAAGCTTTCTTT
TRBV6-1	TRBD1	TRBJ2-4	few	CASSEIAGTVQYF	TGTGCCAGCAGTGAGATCGCTGGGACAGTTCAGTACTTC